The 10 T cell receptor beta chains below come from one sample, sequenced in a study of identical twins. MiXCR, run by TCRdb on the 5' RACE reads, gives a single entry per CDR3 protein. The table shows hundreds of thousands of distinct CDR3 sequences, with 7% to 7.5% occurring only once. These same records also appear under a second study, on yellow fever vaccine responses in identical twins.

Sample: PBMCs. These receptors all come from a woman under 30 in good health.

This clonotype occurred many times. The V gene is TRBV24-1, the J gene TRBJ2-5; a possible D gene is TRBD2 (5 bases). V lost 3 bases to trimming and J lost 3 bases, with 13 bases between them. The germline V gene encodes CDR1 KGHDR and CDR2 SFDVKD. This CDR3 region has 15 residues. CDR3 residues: CATSDPIRAEETQYF. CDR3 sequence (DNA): TGTGCCACCAGTGATCCGATCAGAGCGGAAGAGACCCAGTACTTC.

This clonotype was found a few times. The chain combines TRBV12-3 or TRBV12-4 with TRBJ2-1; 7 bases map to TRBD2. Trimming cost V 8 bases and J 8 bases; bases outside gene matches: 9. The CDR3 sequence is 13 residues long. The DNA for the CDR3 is TGTGCCAGCCGTTACCGGGAGGCCCATGAGCAGTTCTTC. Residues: CASRYREAHEQFF.

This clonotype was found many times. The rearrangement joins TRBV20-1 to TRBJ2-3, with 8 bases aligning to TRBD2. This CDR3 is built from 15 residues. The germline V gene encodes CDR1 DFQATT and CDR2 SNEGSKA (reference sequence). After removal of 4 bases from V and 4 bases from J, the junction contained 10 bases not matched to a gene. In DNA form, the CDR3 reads TGCAGTGCTACCGTAACCAGACTAGCGCCAGATACGCAGTATTTT. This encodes CSATVTRLAPDTQYF.

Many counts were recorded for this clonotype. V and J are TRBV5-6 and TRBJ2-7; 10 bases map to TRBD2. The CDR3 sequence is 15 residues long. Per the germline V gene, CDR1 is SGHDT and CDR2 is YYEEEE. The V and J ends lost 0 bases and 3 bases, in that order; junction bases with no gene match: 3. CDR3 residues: CASSLEGLASYEQYF. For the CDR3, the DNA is TGTGCCAGCAGCTTGGAGGGACTAGCGAGCTACGAGCAGTACTTC.

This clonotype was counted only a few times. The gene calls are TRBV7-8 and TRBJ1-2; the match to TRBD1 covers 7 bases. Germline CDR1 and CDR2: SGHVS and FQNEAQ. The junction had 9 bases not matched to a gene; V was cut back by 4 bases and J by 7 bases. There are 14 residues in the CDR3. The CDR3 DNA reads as TGTGCCAGCAGCTCTTCCACAGGGGTTAGTGGCTACACCTTC. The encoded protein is CASSSSTGVSGYTF.

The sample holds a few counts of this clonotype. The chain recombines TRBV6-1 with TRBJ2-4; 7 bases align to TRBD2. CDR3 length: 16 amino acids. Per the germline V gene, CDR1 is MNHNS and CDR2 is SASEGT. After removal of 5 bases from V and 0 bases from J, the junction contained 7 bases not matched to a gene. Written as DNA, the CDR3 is TGTGCCAGCAGTCCACGACTAGCAGTAGCCAAAAACATTCAGTACTTC. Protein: CASSPRLAVAKNIQYF.

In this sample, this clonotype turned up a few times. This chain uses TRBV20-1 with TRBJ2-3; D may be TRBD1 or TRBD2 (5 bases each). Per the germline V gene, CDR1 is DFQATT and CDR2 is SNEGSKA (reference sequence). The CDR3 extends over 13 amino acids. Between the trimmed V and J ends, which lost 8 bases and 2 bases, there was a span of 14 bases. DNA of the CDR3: TGCAGTTGTCGGGACCCAAACACAGATACGCAGTATTTT. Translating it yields CSCRDPNTDTQYF.

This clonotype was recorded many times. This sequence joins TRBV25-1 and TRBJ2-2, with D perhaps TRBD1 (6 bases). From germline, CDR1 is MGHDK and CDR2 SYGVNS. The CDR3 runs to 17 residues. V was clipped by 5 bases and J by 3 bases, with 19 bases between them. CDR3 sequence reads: CASSSTGTMAYTGELFF. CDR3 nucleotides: TGTGCCAGCAGTTCGACAGGAACCATGGCGTACACCGGGGAGCTGTTTTTT.

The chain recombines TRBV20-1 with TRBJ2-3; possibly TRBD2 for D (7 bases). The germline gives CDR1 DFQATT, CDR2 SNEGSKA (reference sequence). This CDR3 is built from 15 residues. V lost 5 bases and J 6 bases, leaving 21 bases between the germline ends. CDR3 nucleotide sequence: TGCAGTGCTCCCGGGGGGCTAGCGGCGGCCGATACGCAGTATTTT. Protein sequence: CSAPGGLAAADTQYF.

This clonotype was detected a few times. CDR3 sequence reads: CATSDFSSGRADVNEQFF. The DNA of the CDR3 is TGTGCCACCAGTGATTTCTCCAGCGGGAGGGCCGACGTCAATGAGCAGTTCTTC. V usage is TRBV24-1 and J usage is TRBJ2-1; 10 positions match TRBD2. The CDR3 is 18 amino acids. Germline CDR1 KGHDR, CDR2 SFDVKD. V lost 1 base and J lost 6; bases outside the gene matches: 11.